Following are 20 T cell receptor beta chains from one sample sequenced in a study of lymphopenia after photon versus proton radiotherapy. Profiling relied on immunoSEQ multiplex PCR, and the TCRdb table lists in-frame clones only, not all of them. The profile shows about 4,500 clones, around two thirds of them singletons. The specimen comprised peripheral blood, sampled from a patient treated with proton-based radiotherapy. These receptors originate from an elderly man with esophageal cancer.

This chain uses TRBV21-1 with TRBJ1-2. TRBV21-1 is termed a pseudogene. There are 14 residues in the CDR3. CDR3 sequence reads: CASILDGVKHGYTF. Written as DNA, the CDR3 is TGTGCCAGCATCCTGGACGGCGTAAAGCATGGCTACACCTTC.

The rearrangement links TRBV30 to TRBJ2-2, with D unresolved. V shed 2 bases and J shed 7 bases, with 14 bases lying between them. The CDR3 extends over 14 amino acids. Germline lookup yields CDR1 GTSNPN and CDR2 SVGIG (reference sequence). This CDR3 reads CAWSSRLWDGELFF. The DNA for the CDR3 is TGTGCCTGGAGTAGCCGCCTTTGGGACGGGGAGCTGTTTTTT.

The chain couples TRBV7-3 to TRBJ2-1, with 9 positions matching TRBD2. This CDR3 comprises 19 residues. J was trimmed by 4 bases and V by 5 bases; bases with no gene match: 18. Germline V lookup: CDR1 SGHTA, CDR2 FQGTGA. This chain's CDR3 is CASSPTNPTSGDQYNEQFF. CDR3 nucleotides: TGTGCCAGCAGCCCGACTAACCCGACTAGCGGAGACCAATACAATGAGCAGTTCTTC.

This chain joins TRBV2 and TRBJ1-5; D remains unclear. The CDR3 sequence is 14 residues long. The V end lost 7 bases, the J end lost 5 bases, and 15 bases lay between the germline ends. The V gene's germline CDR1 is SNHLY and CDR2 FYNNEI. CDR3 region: CASTMPHGDQPQHF. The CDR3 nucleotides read TGTGCCAGCACCATGCCCCACGGAGATCAGCCCCAGCATTTT. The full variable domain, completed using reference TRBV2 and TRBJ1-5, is EPEVTQTPSHQVTQMGQEVILRCVPISNHLYFYWYRQILGQKVEFLVSFYNNEISEKSEIFDDQFSVERPDGSNFTLKIRSTKLEDSAMYFCASTMPHGDQPQHFGDGTRLSIL.

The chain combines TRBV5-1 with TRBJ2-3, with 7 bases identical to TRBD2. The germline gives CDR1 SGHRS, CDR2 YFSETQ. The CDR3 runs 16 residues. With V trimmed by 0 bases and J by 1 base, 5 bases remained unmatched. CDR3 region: CASSLGLADRTDTQYF. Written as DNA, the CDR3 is TGCGCCAGCAGCTTGGGGCTAGCGGACCGCACAGATACGCAGTATTTT.

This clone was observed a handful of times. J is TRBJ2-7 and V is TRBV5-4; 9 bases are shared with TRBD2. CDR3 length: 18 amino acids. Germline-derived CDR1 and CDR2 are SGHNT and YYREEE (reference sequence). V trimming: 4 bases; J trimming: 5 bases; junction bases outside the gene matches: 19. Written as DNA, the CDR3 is TGTGCCAGCAGCCCACGAGGGTCTAGGGGGATAGCGGGAGACGAGCAGTACTTC. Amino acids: CASSPRGSRGIAGDEQYF.

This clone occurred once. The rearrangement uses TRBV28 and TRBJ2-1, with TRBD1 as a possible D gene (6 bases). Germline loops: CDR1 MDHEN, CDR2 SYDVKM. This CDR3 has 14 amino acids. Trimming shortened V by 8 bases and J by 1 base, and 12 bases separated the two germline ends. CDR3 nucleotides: TGTGCCAGCTTGATGACAGGTTCCTACAATGAGCAGTTCTTC. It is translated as CASLMTGSYNEQFF.

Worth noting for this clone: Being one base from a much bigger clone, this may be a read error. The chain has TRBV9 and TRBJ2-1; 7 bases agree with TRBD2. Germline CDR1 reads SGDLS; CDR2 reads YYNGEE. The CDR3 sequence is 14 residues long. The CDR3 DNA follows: TGTGCCAGCGGCGTAGCGGGTTCCTACAATGAGCAGTTCTTC. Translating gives CASGVAGSYNEQFF.

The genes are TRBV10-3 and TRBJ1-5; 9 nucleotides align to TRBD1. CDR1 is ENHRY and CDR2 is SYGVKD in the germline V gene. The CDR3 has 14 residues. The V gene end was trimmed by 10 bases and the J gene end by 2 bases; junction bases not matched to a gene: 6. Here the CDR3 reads CATRQGDGNQPQHF. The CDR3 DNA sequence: TGTGCCACCAGACAGGGGGATGGCAATCAGCCCCAGCATTTT.

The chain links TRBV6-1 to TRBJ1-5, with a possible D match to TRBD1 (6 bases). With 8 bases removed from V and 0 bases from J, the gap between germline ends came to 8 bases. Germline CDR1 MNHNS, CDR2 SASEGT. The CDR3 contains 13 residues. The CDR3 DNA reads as TGTGCCAGCGGACAGCCTAGCAATCAGCCCCAGCATTTT. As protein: CASGQPSNQPQHF.

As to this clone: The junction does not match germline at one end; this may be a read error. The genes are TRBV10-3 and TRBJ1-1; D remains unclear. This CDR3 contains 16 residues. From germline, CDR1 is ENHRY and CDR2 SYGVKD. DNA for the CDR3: TGTGCCAGCAGTTACTCGGTTGGGAAGGGGAACACTGAAGCTTTCTTT. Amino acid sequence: CASSYSVGKGNTEAFF.

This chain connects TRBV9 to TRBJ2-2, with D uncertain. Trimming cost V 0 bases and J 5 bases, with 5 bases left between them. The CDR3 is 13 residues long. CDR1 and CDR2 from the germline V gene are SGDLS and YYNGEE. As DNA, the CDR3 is TGTGCCAGCAGCGTAGGGAGTACCGGGGAGCTGTTTTTT. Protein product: CASSVGSTGELFF.

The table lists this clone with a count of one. This chain's CDR3 is CASSLAGQLNTEAFF. CDR3 nucleotides: TGCGCCAGCAGCTTGGCGGGACAGTTGAACACTGAAGCTTTCTTT. This sequence joins TRBV5-1 and TRBJ1-1, with TRBD1 identical over 7 bases. The CDR3 length is 15 residues. V was pared by 0 bases and J by 0 bases, with 2 bases of the junction left unmatched. Germline V gives CDR1 SGHRS, CDR2 YFSETQ. Supplemented by reference TRBV5-1 and TRBJ1-1, the full variable domain reads KAGVTQTPRYLIKTRGQQVTLSCSPISGHRSVSWYQQTPGQGLQFLFEYFSETQRNKGNFPGRFSGRQFSNSRSEMNVSTLELGDSALYLCASSLAGQLNTEAFFGQGTRLTVV.

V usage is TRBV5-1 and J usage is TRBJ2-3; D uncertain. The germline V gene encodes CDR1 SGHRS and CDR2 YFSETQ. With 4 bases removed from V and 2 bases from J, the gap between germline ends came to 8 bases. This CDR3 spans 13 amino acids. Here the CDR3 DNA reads TGCGCCAGCAGCCCTCTTTTCACAGATACGCAGTATTTT. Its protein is CASSPLFTDTQYF.

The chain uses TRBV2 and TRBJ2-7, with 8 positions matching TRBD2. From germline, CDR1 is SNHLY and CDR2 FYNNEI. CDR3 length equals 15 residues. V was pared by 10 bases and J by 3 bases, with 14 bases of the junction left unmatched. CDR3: CATDRGLAGSYEQYF. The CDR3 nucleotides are TGTGCCACCGACCGTGGACTAGCCGGAAGCTACGAGCAGTACTTC.

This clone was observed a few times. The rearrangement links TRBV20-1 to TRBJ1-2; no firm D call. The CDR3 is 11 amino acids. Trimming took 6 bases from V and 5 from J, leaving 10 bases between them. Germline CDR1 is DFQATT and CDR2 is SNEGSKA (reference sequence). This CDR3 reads CSAGVGYGYTF. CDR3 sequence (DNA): TGCAGTGCCGGGGTGGGATATGGCTACACCTTC.

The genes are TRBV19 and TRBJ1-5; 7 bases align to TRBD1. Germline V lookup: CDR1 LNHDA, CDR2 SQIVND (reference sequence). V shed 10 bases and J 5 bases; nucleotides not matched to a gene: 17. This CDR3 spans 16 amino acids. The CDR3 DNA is TGTGCCACCAACACCGGGGGCAGGGGGAGGGATCAGCCCCAGCATTTT. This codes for CATNTGGRGRDQPQHF. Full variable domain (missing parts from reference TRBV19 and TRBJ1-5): DGGITQSPKYLFRKEGQNVTLSCEQNLNHDAMYWYRQDPGQGLRLIYYSQIVNDFQKGDIAEGYSVSREKKESFPLTVTSAQKNPTAFYLCATNTGGRGRDQPQHFGDGTRLSIL.

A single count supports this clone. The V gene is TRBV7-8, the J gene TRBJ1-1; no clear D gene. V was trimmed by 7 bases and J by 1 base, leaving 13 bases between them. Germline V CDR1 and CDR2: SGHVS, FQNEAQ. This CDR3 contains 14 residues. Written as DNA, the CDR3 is TGTGCCAGCAACCCCACGGGTGGGAACACTGAAGCTTTCTTT. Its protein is CASNPTGGNTEAFF.

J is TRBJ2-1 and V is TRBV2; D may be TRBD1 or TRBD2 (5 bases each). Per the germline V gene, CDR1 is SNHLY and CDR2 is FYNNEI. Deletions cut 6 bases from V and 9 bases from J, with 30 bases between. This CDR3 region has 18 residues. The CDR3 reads CASRSKFTPWDGGGEQFF. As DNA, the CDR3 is TGTGCCAGCAGGTCGAAATTTACTCCCTGGGATGGGGGTGGTGAGCAGTTCTTC.

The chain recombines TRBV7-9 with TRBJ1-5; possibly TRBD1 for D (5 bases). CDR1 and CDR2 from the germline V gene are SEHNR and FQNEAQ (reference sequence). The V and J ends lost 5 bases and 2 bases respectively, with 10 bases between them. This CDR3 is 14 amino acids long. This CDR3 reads CASSPEGGNQPQHF. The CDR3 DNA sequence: TGTGCCAGCAGCCCGGAAGGGGGCAATCAGCCCCAGCATTTT.